The 5 T cell receptor beta chains below were found in one sample sequenced in a study of CD8 T cells in ankylosing spondylitis. No antigen has been assigned to these receptors. Study-wide results and caveats: Blood from ankylosing spondylitis patients appeared to carry a characteristic roughly eight-variant TCR beta motif.

TCRdb itself ran the 5' RACE reads through MiXCR, one entry per CDR3 protein. The data show around 130,000 distinct CDR3 sequences, roughly a sixth seen once. The sample comprised blood, either unsorted or a sorted T cell fraction (not recorded which). The origin of the receptors is a male donor with ankylosing spondylitis.

This clonotype was observed many times. The chain combines TRBV7-2 with TRBJ2-2; perhaps D is TRBD1 or TRBD2 (5 bases each). V gave up 8 bases and J gave up 9 bases, with 13 bases separating them. The CDR3 has 12 amino acids. The V gene's germline CDR1 is SGHTA and CDR2 FQGNSA. Here the CDR3 reads CASLRGTRELFF. For the CDR3, the DNA is TGTGCCAGCTTGAGGGGAACCCGGGAGCTGTTTTTT.

This chain connects TRBV9 to TRBJ2-7; D uncertain. The germline V and J ends were trimmed by 3 bases and 5 bases, with 18 bases remaining between them. Germline V gene lookup returns CDR1 SGDLS and CDR2 YYNGEE. The CDR3 covers 15 residues. The CDR3 bases are TGTGCCAGCAGCGCCCTCGGCACTCGGAACGACGAGCAGTACTTC. Protein: CASSALGTRNDEQYF.

In its sample, this clonotype was seen many times. V is TRBV5-1 and J is TRBJ2-1; D gene unclear. V was cut by 5 bases and J by 7 bases, with 10 bases left in between. Per the germline V gene, CDR1 is SGHRS and CDR2 is YFSETQ. The CDR3 runs to 12 residues. The CDR3, as DNA: TGCGCCAGCAGTCTCGGCGGTAATGAGCAGTTCTTC. Translating it yields CASSLGGNEQFF.

This clonotype appeared a few times. The gene calls are TRBV5-1 and TRBJ2-3, with TRBD2 identical over 10 bases. The CDR3 loop spans 17 amino acids. Looked up from germline, CDR1 is SGHRS and CDR2 is YFSETQ. J was trimmed by 0 bases and V by 3 bases; bases with no gene match: 7. CDR3 amino acids: CASSSMEAGGSTDTQYF. The CDR3 DNA follows: TGCGCCAGCAGCTCGATGGAAGCGGGAGGGAGCACAGATACGCAGTATTTT.

The chain recombines TRBV6-1 with TRBJ2-3; D remains unclear. CDR1 and CDR2 (germline): MNHNS, SASEGT. The CDR3 is made up of 13 amino acids. V was clipped by 4 bases and J by 6 bases, with 11 bases between them. The CDR3 DNA follows: TGTGCCAGCAGTGCCGACCGTCCGGATACGCAGTATTTT. It codes for CASSADRPDTQYF.